The rows below give T cell receptor beta chains drawn from one sample of a study of blood T cells in healthy people across ages. TCRdb processed the 5' RACE reads anew with MiXCR; each CDR3 protein has one entry. The sample includes about 930,000 distinct CDR3 sequences, 25% to 30% of them seen just once. This sample also appeared in a second study, on T cells of mothers and their children.

The sample consisted of blood. The source is a woman aged 40-49 years in good health. CDR3s leave out the opening cysteine and the closing phenylalanine or tryptophan. Fields, in order: V gene, CDR3 protein.

V gene: TRBV6-6
CDR3 protein: ASSYRGQAGETQY

V gene: TRBV30
CDR3 protein: AWSNFPKGDYGYT

V gene: TRBV4-1
CDR3 protein: ASSQVSVEFT

V gene: TRBV3-1
CDR3 protein: ASSSQGGFGVGYT

V gene: TRBV6-1
CDR3 protein: ASVEAFSGNTIY

V gene: TRBV12-3/TRBV12-4
CDR3 protein: ASRKQGGYGSAVYEQY

V gene: TRBV15
CDR3 protein: ATSLTGNNQPQH

V gene: TRBV25-1
CDR3 protein: ASSEGGSYGYT

V gene: TRBV25-1
CDR3 protein: ASSEERDLNEKLF

V gene: TRBV3-1
CDR3 protein: ASSPRYFYGYT

V gene: TRBV30
CDR3 protein: AWDPSSGNTIY

V gene: TRBV20-1
CDR3 protein: SANHPQGDTSTDAQY

V gene: TRBV29-1
CDR3 protein: SVEGQANNYGYT

V gene: TRBV28
CDR3 protein: ASRTGTDSNQPQH

V gene: TRBV7-2
CDR3 protein: ASSLGPSGGSSEY

V gene: TRBV20-1
CDR3 protein: SARNGYGYT

V gene: TRBV5-1
CDR3 protein: ASSLGDRPDTDTQY

V gene: TRBV6-1
CDR3 protein: ASRAVGVQSTDTQY

V gene: TRBV7-7
CDR3 protein: ASSLRAGAYQETQY

V gene: TRBV12-3/TRBV12-4
CDR3 protein: ASRETGGGAGELF

V gene: TRBV7-9
CDR3 protein: ASSPLVGGFDGYT

V gene: TRBV4-1
CDR3 protein: ASSHFRRGTNEQY

V gene: TRBV20-1
CDR3 protein: SAGRSRASTEAF

V gene: TRBV28
CDR3 protein: ASQGDSTEAF

V gene: TRBV18
CDR3 protein: ASSPGVPGELF

V gene: TRBV28
CDR3 protein: ASSLYRVGYNEQF

V gene: TRBV20-1
CDR3 protein: SARESGLYTEAF

V gene: TRBV7-2
CDR3 protein: ASSLGSATYEQY

V gene: TRBV28
CDR3 protein: ASSLRAGQGFYEQY

V gene: TRBV4-1
CDR3 protein: ASSQEGQFGYEQY

V gene: TRBV7-2
CDR3 protein: ASGSQNEQY

V gene: TRBV5-1
CDR3 protein: ASSLEVDEQF

V gene: TRBV29-1
CDR3 protein: SVADKDHQETQY

V gene: TRBV4-2
CDR3 protein: ASSLSPGTGGVEQY

V gene: TRBV20-1
CDR3 protein: SASTDRDHNYGYT

V gene: TRBV12-3/TRBV12-4
CDR3 protein: ASSTRTGGTEAF

V gene: TRBV7-2
CDR3 protein: ASSLVSRSSSYNEQF

V gene: TRBV7-9
CDR3 protein: ASSMGRFDGGSETQY

V gene: TRBV29-1
CDR3 protein: SVGRQGSCNEQF

V gene: TRBV4-1
CDR3 protein: ASSHPPPLETQY

V gene: TRBV9
CDR3 protein: ASSVDRVPYNEQF

V gene: TRBV12-3/TRBV12-4
CDR3 protein: ASLSIWSEQF

V gene: TRBV9
CDR3 protein: ASSASVSGGHPDTQY

V gene: TRBV12-3/TRBV12-4
CDR3 protein: ASSARPVSGANVLT

V gene: TRBV12-3/TRBV12-4
CDR3 protein: ASSPRRGGPYNEQF

V gene: TRBV19
CDR3 protein: ASSPAMDRGYGYT

V gene: TRBV18
CDR3 protein: ASSQRLQGWNTEAF

V gene: TRBV4-1
CDR3 protein: ASSPGQGVREQY

V gene: TRBV3-1
CDR3 protein: ASSPARHSSGHQPQH

V gene: TRBV20-1
CDR3 protein: SARDPALHQPQH

V gene: TRBV20-1
CDR3 protein: SASGANTEAF

V gene: TRBV7-8
CDR3 protein: ASSLGTWGNYGYT

V gene: TRBV12-3/TRBV12-4
CDR3 protein: ASSRGLGETDAQY

V gene: TRBV7-2
CDR3 protein: ASSMGNLNQPQH

V gene: TRBV19
CDR3 protein: ASSIGLTLGNEQY